The next 13 T cell receptor beta chains were all read from a single sample in a study of T cell responses to AZD1222 COVID-19 vaccine. Using immunoSEQ multiplex PCR, the repertoire was profiled, and TCRdb retains in-frame clones only, with some absent. The table records some 100,000 clones, nearly 90% of them present only once. The sequences come from peripheral blood, collected on day 0 of AZD1222 vaccination. The receptors shown here come from an adult in good health.

This clone has only one observation. This chain uses TRBV30 with TRBJ2-2; 11 nucleotides match TRBD2. From germline, CDR1 is GTSNPN and CDR2 SVGIG (reference sequence). The CDR3 contains 15 residues. V lost 3 bases, J lost 1 base, and 1 base stayed unmatched. The DNA of the CDR3 is TGTGCCTGGAGGCTAGCGGGAGGGAACACCGGGGAGCTGTTTTTT. Translating it yields CAWRLAGGNTGELFF.

V gene TRBV6-2 or TRBV6-3 combines with J gene TRBJ1-3; no firm D call. Trimming took 6 bases from V and 0 from J, leaving 15 bases between them. The CDR3 contains 16 residues. The germline CDR1 and CDR2 sequences are MNHEY and SVGEGT. The CDR3 sequence: CASSFGEVLSGNTIYF. In nucleotides, the CDR3 is TGTGCCAGCAGCTTCGGGGAGGTCCTCTCTGGAAACACCATATATTTT.

This sequence joins TRBV7-2 and TRBJ1-1, with TRBD1 matching over 9 bases. The germline gives CDR1 SGHTA, CDR2 FQGNSA. V was clipped by 5 bases and J by 0 bases; unmatched bases: 4. The CDR3 has 15 amino acids. The CDR3 is CASSTRTGVNTEAFF. CDR3 bases: TGTGCCAGCAGCACCCGGACAGGGGTGAACACTGAAGCTTTCTTT.

This rearrangement joins TRBV19 to TRBJ2-7, with D tentatively TRBD1 (6 bases). This CDR3 comprises 14 residues. V lost 10 bases and J lost 6, with 22 bases in between. Germline V gene data show CDR1 as LNHDA and CDR2 as SQIVND (reference sequence). The CDR3 loop reads CATKPPDSSVEQYF. DNA for the CDR3: TGTGCCACTAAACCGCCGGACAGTTCGGTCGAGCAGTACTTC.

The chain recombines TRBV28 with TRBJ1-5; D gene ambiguous. Trimming took off 3 bases at V and 6 bases at J, with 9 bases between the two ends. This CDR3 has 13 residues. CDR1 is MDHEN and CDR2 is SYDVKM in the germline V gene. The CDR3 bases are TGTGCCAGCAGTTTTCTCGCGGGTCAGCCCCAGCATTTT. It specifies CASSFLAGQPQHF. Looking up the rest from reference TRBV28 and TRBJ1-5 gives the full variable domain: DVKVTQSSRYLVKRTGEKVFLECVQDMDHENMFWYRQDPGLGLRLIYFSYDVKMKEKGDIPEGYSVSREKKERFSLILESASTNQTSMYLCASSFLAGQPQHFGDGTRLSIL.

The chain has TRBV29-1 and TRBJ1-2; tentative D call: TRBD1 (5 bases). The CDR3 sequence is 13 residues long. Germline V gene lookup returns CDR1 SQVTM and CDR2 ANQGSEA. The V gene lost 0 bases and the J gene lost 8 bases, with 13 bases spanning the gap. The CDR3, as DNA: TGCAGCGTTGAAGATCTGAGCCGGGGCGGCTACACCTTC. Residues: CSVEDLSRGGYTF.

V is TRBV19 and J is TRBJ2-7, with a tentative D call TRBD2 (5 bases). Trimming took 2 bases from V and 3 from J, leaving 11 bases between them. Germline loops: CDR1 LNHDA, CDR2 SQIVND (reference sequence). CDR3 length equals 14 residues. The DNA for the CDR3 is TGTGCCAGTAGTATAAACCCAACTAGCTACGAGCAGTACTTC. The encoded protein is CASSINPTSYEQYF.

The CDR3 DNA follows: TGTGCCAGCAGCCAATGGGTTAATGAGCAGTTCTTC. This codes for CASSQWVNEQFF. The V call is TRBV3-1 (or the pseudogene TRBV3-2), the J call TRBJ2-1; D not resolved. Germline V lookup: CDR1 LGHDT, CDR2 YNNKEL (reference sequence). CDR3 size: 12 residues. The V end was cut by 2 bases, the J end by 7 bases, with 6 bases between.

This clone was observed a handful of times. The chain couples TRBV2 to TRBJ1-1, with D possibly matching TRBD1 (5 bases). The germline V and J ends were trimmed by 1 base and 4 bases, with 13 bases remaining between them. From germline, CDR1 is SNHLY and CDR2 FYNNEI. The CDR3 contains 15 residues. CDR3 coding DNA: TGTGCCAGCAGTGAAGTAGGGGCGGGGATCACTGAAGCTTTCTTT. This codes for CASSEVGAGITEAFF.

The gene calls are TRBV15 and TRBJ1-5; TRBD1 is a possible D gene (5 bases). The CDR3 totals 17 residues. The germline V and J ends were trimmed by 0 bases and 1 base, with 13 bases remaining between them. Germline V gene lookup returns CDR1 LNHNV and CDR2 YYDKDF (reference sequence). In DNA, the CDR3 is TGTGCCACCAGCAGAGATCGGGCAGGGAAGAGCAATCAGCCCCAGCATTTT. Its protein is CATSRDRAGKSNQPQHF.

The sample holds a few counts of this clone. The gene calls are TRBV7-2 and TRBJ1-3, with D perhaps matching TRBD1 (5 bases). Germline V gene sequence: CDR1 SGHTA, CDR2 FQGNSA. Trimming pared 5 bases from V and 4 bases from J, leaving 15 bases between. This CDR3 is built from 15 residues. The CDR3 sequence is CASSPRDSGGNTIYF. The DNA of the CDR3 is TGTGCCAGCAGCCCAAGGGACTCGGGGGGAAACACCATATATTTT.

This clone was seen more than once but under ten times. The chain combines TRBV9 with TRBJ1-5, with 9 bases that match TRBD1. There are 15 residues in the CDR3. The V gene's germline CDR1 is SGDLS and CDR2 YYNGEE. V was pared by 3 bases and J by 6 bases, with 7 bases of the junction left unmatched. CDR3 loop: CASSGGTGTAQPQHF. In nucleotides, the CDR3 is TGTGCCAGCAGCGGCGGGACAGGGACCGCTCAGCCCCAGCATTTT.

V usage is TRBV5-1 and J usage is TRBJ2-5; D possibly corresponds to TRBD2 (6 bases). Per the germline V gene, CDR1 is SGHRS and CDR2 is YFSETQ. Trimming took 2 bases from V and 2 from J, leaving 10 bases between them. The CDR3 is made up of 14 amino acids. The CDR3 coding sequence is TGCGCCAGCAGCTTTTGGGGAGGTCAAGAGACCCAGTACTTC. Protein: CASSFWGGQETQYF.